These T cell receptor beta chains were read from a single sample in a study of cytomegalovirus exposure and HLA in healthy donors. The table came from immunoSEQ multiplex PCR; TCRdb's copy has only in-frame clones and leaves some out. The data hold about 140,000 clones, with about four fifths observed a single time. Sequencing was performed on PBMCs. These TCRs come from a male donor in good health and CMV-seronegative. Each CDR3 is given without its conserved first and last residue.

V	J	CDR3
TRBV18	TRBJ1-5	ASSPGGTDFNQPQH
TRBV2	TRBJ2-7	ASSDLREGYEQY
TRBV5-4	TRBJ1-5	ASSLGTGGDQPQH
TRBV30	TRBJ2-7	AWIPGTGGVEQY
TRBV27	TRBJ1-1	ASSLVGVGTEAF
TRBV4-2	TRBJ1-6	ASSQTTGTSPLH
TRBV7-2	NA	ASSFGQDYEQY
TRBV5-4	TRBJ2-1	ASSLGGGLTYNEQF
TRBV19	TRBJ1-1	ASSMETGANTEAF
TRBV19	TRBJ1-1	ASGTGVFTEAF
TRBV13	TRBJ2-7	ASSLGGTSGLSYEQY
TRBV19	TRBJ2-1	ASSPGLAAYNEQF
TRBV7-9	TRBJ2-1	ASSPKQGANEQF
TRBV6-1	TRBJ2-3	ASSERAGGAPDTQY
TRBV6-5	TRBJ1-5	ASSRDRGGQPQH
TRBV7-9	TRBJ2-5	SSSPRDRVNQETQY
TRBV29-1	TRBJ1-2	SARISRLYT